There are many counts of the clone carrying this T cell receptor (beta chain). This entry comes from a study of breast tumors, draining lymph nodes, adjacent tissues. TCRdb called the multiplex PCR reads again in MiXCR, with one record for every CDR3 protein. There are roughly 70,000 distinct CDR3 sequences in the sample; about 40% occur only once, and 8% to 9.5% lies in the top ten. J was trimmed by 5 bases and V by 1 base; bases with no gene match: 9. Per germline, CDR1 LGHDT and CDR2 YNNKEL (reference sequence). This CDR3 has 17 residues. Sequenced: breast tumor tissue. This chain joins TRBV3-1 and TRBJ2-2; 8 bases are shared with TRBD2. The receptor was isolated from a female donor with breast cancer. Some clones in this sample may be carry-over from other donors' samples. Written as DNA, the CDR3 is TGTGCCAGCAGCCAAGGGCCAGCGGGAGTGGCGACCGGGGAGCTGTTTTTT. Translating it yields CASSQGPAGVATGELFF.